One T cell receptor beta chain is described in this entry. The antigen remains undetermined. These data come from a study of blood T cells in healthy people across ages. Regarding the study as a whole: Roughly linearly, TCR beta diversity per million T cells fell as age increased. Calculation of diversity from one million T cells yielded estimates considered to be underestimates.

Germline assignment: CDR1 SGHTA and CDR2 FQGNSA. V was shortened by 5 bases and J by 8 bases, with 10 bases between the two germline ends. This CDR3 spans 12 amino acids. Through a sample-barcoded 5' primer and a J-beta primer mix, a second PCR was run for roughly 6 to 11 cycles. MiXCR, applied by TCRdb to the 5' RACE reads, yields one record per CDR3 protein. The repertoire holds about 1.8 million distinct CDR3 sequences, with around 48% as singletons. Each of the donors had around 9 milliliters of peripheral blood drawn into EDTA-treated Vacutainer tubes. V gene TRBV7-2 combines with J gene TRBJ2-1; D uncertain. The sequence came from a woman in her 40s in good health. The sample was blood. The chain's CDR3 is CASSPKTDEQFF. CDR3 nucleotide sequence: TGTGCCAGCAGCCCGAAGACTGATGAGCAGTTCTTC.